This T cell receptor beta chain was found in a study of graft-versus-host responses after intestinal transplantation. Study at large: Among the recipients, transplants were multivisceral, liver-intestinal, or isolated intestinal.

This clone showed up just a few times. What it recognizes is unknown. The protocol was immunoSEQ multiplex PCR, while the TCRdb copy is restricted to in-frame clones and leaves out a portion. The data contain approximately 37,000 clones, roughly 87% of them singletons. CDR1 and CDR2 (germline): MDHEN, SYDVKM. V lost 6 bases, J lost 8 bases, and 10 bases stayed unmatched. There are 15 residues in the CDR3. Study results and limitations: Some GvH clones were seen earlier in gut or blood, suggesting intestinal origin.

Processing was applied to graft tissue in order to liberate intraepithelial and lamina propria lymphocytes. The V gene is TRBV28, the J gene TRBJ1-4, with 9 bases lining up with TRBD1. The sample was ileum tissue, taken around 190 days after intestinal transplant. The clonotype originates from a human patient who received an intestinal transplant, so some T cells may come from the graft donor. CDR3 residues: CASRKAGTGREKLFF. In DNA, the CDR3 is TGTGCCAGCAGAAAAGCCGGGACAGGGCGAGAAAAACTGTTTTTT.